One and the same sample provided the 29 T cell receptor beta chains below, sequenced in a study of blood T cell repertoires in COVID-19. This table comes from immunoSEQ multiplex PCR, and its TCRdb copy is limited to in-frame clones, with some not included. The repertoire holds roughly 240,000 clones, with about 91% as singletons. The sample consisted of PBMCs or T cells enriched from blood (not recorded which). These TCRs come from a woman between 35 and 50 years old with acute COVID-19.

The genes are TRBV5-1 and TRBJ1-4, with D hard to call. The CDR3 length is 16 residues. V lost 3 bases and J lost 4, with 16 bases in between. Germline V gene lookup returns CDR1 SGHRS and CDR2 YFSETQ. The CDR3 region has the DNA TGCGCCAGCAGCTCTCGGCCTCCGGGGAATAATGAAAAACTGTTTTTT. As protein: CASSSRPPGNNEKLFF.

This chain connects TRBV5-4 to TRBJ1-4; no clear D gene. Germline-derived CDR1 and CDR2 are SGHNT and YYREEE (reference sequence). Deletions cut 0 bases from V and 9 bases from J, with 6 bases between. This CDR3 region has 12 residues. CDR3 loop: CASSLDEKKLFF. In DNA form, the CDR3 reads TGTGCCAGCAGCTTGGATGAGAAAAAACTGTTTTTT.

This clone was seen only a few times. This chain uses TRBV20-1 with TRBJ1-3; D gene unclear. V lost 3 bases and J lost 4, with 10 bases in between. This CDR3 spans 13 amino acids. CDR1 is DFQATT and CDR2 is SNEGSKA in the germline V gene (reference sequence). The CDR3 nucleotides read TGCAGTGCTAGTCCCGGGAACGGAAACACCATATATTTT. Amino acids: CSASPGNGNTIYF.

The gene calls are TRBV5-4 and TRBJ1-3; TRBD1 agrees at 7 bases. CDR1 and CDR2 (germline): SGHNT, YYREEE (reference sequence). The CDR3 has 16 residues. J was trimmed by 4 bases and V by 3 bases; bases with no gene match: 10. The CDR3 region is CASSSNRDRSGNTIYF. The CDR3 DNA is TGTGCCAGCAGCTCCAACCGGGACAGAAGCGGAAACACCATATATTTT.

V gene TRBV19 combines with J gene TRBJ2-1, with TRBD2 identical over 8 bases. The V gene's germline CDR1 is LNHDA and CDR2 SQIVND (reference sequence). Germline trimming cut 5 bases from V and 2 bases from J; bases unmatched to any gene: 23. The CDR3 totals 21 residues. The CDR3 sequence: CASSSPFPGGSGISAYNEQFF. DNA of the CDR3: TGTGCCAGTAGTTCTCCCTTTCCGGGAGGTAGCGGGATCTCTGCCTACAATGAGCAGTTCTTC.

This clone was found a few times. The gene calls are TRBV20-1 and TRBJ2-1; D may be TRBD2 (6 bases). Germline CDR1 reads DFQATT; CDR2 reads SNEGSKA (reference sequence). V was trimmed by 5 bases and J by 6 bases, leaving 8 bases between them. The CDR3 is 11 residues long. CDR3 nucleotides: TGCAGTGCTCCCGGGGGCAATGAGCAGTTCTTC. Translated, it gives CSAPGGNEQFF.

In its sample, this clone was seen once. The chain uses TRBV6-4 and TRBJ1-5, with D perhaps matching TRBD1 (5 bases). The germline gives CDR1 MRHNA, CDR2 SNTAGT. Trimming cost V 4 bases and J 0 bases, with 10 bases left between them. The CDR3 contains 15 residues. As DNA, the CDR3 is TGTGCCAGCAGTGTCGAAGGGGATAGCAATCAGCCCCAGCATTTT. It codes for CASSVEGDSNQPQHF.

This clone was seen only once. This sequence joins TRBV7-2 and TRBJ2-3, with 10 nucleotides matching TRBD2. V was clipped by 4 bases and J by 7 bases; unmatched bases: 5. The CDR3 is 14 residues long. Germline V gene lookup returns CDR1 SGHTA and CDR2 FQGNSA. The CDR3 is CASSSSGGRNTQYF. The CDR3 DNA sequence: TGTGCCAGCAGCTCTAGCGGGGGTAGGAATACGCAGTATTTT. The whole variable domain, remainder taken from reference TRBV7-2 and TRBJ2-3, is GAGVSQSPSNKVTEKGKDVELRCDPISGHTALYWYRQSLGQGLEFLIYFQGNSAPDKSGLPSDRFSAERTGGSVSTLTIQRTQQEDSAVYLCASSSSGGRNTQYFGPGTRLTVL.

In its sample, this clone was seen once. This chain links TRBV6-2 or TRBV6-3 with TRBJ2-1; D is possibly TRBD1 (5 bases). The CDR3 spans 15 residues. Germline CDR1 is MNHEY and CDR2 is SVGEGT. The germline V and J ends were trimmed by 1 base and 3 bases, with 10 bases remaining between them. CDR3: CASSYFGHNYNEQFF. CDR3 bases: TGTGCCAGCAGTTACTTTGGACATAACTACAATGAGCAGTTCTTC.

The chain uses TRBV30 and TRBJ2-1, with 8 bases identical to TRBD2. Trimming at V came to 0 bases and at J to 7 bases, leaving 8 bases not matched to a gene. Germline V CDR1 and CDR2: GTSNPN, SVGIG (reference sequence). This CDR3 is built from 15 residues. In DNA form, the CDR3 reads TGTGCCTGGAGTGTACTGGGCGGGAGGAAGAATGAGCAGTTCTTC. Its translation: CAWSVLGGRKNEQFF. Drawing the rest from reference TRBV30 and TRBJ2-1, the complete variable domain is SQTIHQWPATLVQPVGSPLSLECTVEGTSNPNLYWYRQAAGRGLQLLFYSVGIGQISSEVPQNLSASRPQDRQFILSSKKLLLSDSGFYLCAWSVLGGRKNEQFFGPGTRLTVL.

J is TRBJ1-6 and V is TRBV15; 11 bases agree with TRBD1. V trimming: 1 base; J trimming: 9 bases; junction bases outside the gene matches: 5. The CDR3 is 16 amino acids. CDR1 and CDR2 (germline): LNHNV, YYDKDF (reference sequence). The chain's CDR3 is CATSRGAGTGGSPLHF. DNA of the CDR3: TGTGCCACCAGCAGAGGGGCCGGGACAGGGGGTTCACCCCTCCACTTT.

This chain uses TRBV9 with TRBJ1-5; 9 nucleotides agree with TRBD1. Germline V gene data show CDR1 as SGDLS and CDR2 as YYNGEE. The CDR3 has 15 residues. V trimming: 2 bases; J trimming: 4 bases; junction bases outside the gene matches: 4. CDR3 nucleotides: TGTGCCAGCAGCGTGGGACAGGGTTGGAATCAGCCCCAGCATTTT. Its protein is CASSVGQGWNQPQHF.

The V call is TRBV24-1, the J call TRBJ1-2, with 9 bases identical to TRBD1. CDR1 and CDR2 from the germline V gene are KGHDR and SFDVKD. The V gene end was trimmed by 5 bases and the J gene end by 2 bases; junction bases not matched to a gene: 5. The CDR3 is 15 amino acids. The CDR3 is CATSAPDRGNYGYTF. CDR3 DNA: TGTGCCACCAGTGCCCCGGACAGGGGAAACTATGGCTACACCTTC.

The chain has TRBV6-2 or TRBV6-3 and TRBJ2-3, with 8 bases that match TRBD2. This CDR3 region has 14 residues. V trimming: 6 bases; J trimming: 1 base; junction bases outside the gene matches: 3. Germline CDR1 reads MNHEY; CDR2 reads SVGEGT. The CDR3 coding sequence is TGTGCCAGCAGCTTTAGCGGGGGCACAGATACGCAGTATTTT. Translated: CASSFSGGTDTQYF.

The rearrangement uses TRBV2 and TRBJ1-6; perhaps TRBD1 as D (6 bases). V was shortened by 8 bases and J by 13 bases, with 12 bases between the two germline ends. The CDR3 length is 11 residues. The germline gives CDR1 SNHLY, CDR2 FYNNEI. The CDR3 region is CASGGTGPLHF. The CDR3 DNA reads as TGTGCCAGCGGAGGAACAGGGCCCCTCCACTTT.

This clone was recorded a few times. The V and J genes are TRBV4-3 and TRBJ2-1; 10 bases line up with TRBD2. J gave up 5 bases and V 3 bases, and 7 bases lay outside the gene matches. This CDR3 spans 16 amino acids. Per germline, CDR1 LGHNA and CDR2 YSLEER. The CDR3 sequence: CASSQGIAGGHNEQFF. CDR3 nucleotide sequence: TGCGCCAGCAGCCAGGGAATAGCGGGAGGACACAATGAGCAGTTCTTC.

The CDR3 coding sequence is TGTGCCAGCAGTTCCTCGGGACACTTGGGCTACACCTTC. Translated: CASSSSGHLGYTF. This sequence joins TRBV28 and TRBJ1-2; D possibly corresponds to TRBD1 (6 bases). CDR3 size: 13 residues. Germline V lookup: CDR1 MDHEN, CDR2 SYDVKM. Trimming cost V 4 bases and J 8 bases, with 14 bases left between them.

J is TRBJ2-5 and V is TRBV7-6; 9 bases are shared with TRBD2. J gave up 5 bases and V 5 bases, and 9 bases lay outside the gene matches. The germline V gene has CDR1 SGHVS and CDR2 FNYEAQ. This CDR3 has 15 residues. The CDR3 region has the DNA TGTGCCAGCAGCCTTTTTAGCGGGAGTGGGGAGACCCAGTACTTC. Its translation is CASSLFSGSGETQYF.

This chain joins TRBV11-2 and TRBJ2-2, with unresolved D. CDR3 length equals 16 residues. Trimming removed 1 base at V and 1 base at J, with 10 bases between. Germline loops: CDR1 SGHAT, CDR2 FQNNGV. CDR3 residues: CASSLAPNVNTGELFF. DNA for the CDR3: TGTGCCAGCAGCTTAGCACCTAACGTGAACACCGGGGAGCTGTTTTTT.

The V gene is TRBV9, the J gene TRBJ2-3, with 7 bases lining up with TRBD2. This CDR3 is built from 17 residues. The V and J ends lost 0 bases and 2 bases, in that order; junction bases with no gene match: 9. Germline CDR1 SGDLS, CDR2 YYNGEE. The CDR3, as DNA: TGTGCCAGCAGCGTAGATCCTAGCGGAGGAGTCACAGATACGCAGTATTTT. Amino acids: CASSVDPSGGVTDTQYF.

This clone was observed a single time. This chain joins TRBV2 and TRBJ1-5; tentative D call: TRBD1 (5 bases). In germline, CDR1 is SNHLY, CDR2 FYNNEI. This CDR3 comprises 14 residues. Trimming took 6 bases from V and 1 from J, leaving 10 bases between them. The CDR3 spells CASRPGPSNQPQHF. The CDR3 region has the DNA TGTGCCAGCAGACCAGGGCCCAGCAATCAGCCCCAGCATTTT.

CDR3 sequence (DNA): TGTGCCTGGAGGCGACAGGGTAACACTGAAGCTTTCTTT. Encoded protein: CAWRRQGNTEAFF. The rearrangement links TRBV30 to TRBJ1-1; 7 bases are shared with TRBD1. Germline values: CDR1 GTSNPN, CDR2 SVGIG (reference sequence). CDR3 size: 13 residues. V was clipped by 3 bases and J by 2 bases; unmatched bases: 3.

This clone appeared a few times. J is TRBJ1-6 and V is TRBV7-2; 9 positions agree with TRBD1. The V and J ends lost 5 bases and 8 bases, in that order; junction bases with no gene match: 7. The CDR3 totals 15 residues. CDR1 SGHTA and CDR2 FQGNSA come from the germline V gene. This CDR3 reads CASSRDRAGDSPLHF. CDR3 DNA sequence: TGTGCCAGCAGCCGGGACAGGGCCGGGGATTCACCCCTCCACTTT.

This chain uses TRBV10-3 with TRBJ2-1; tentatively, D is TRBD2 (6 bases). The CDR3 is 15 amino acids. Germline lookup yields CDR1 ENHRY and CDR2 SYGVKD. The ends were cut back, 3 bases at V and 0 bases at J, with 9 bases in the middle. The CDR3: CAISELGGSYNEQFF. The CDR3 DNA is TGTGCCATCAGTGAATTGGGGGGCTCCTACAATGAGCAGTTCTTC.

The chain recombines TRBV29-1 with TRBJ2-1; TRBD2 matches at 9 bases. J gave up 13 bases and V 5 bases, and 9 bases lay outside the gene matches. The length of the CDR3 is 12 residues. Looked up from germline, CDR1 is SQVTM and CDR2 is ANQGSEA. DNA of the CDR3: TGCAGCGTTAACTTAGCGGGAGAGGAACAGTTCTTC. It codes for CSVNLAGEEQFF.

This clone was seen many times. The DNA for the CDR3 is TGTGCCAGAAGCGGTAGCGGGAGGAGGGAGACCCAGTACTTC. Translating gives CARSGSGRRETQYF. This chain links TRBV5-3 with TRBJ2-5; 10 bases fit TRBD2. TRBV5-3 is an ORF; its function is uncertain. Trimming removed 4 bases from V and 5 bases from J; junction bases left unmatched: 5. The CDR3 contains 14 residues.

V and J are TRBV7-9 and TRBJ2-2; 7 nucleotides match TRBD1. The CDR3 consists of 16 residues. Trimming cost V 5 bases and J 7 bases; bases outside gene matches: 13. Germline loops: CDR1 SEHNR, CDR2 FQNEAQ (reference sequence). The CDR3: CASSTRGDRVIGELFF. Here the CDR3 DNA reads TGTGCCAGCAGCACCCGAGGTGACAGGGTGATCGGGGAGCTGTTTTTT.

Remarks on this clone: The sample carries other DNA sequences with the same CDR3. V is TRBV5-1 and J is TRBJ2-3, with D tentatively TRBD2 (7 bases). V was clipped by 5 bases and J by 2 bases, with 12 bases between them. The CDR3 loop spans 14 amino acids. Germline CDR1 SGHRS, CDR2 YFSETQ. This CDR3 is CASSFGGLTDTQYF. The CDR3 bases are TGCGCCAGCAGTTTCGGGGGGCTCACAGATACGCAGTATTTT.

The CDR3 DNA reads TGTGCCACCTCACAGGTCTATGGCTACACCTTC. It yields the protein CATSQVYGYTF. The genes are TRBV11-2 and TRBJ1-2; TRBD1 is a possible D gene (5 bases). The germline V and J ends were trimmed by 10 bases and 4 bases, with 10 bases remaining between them. The CDR3 runs 11 residues. Germline CDR1 reads SGHAT; CDR2 reads FQNNGV.